This T cell receptor (beta chain) was documented in a study of blood T cell repertoires in COVID-19. Study as a whole: Nucleic acid was either cDNA or gDNA, and it came from T cells, B-cell-depleted T cells, or PBMCs.

In regard to this clone: Other DNA sequences from this sample encode an identical CDR3 as well.

Profiling relied on immunoSEQ multiplex PCR, and the TCRdb table lists in-frame clones only, not all of them. The sample has fewer than 350,000 clones, around 90% seen once. V was pared by 6 bases and J by 1 base, with 10 bases between. This CDR3 is built from 15 residues. CDR1 and CDR2 from the germline V gene are MNHEY and SVGAGI. The chain is built from TRBV6-5 and TRBJ2-6; a possible D gene is TRBD1 (6 bases). The TCR sequence derives from a man between 60 and 75 years old who had recovered from COVID-19. The source material was PBMCs or T cells enriched from blood (not recorded which). CDR3 DNA sequence: TGTGCCAGCAGACTACAGGGATCTGGGGCCAACGTCCTGACTTTC. Translated, it gives CASRLQGSGANVLTF.